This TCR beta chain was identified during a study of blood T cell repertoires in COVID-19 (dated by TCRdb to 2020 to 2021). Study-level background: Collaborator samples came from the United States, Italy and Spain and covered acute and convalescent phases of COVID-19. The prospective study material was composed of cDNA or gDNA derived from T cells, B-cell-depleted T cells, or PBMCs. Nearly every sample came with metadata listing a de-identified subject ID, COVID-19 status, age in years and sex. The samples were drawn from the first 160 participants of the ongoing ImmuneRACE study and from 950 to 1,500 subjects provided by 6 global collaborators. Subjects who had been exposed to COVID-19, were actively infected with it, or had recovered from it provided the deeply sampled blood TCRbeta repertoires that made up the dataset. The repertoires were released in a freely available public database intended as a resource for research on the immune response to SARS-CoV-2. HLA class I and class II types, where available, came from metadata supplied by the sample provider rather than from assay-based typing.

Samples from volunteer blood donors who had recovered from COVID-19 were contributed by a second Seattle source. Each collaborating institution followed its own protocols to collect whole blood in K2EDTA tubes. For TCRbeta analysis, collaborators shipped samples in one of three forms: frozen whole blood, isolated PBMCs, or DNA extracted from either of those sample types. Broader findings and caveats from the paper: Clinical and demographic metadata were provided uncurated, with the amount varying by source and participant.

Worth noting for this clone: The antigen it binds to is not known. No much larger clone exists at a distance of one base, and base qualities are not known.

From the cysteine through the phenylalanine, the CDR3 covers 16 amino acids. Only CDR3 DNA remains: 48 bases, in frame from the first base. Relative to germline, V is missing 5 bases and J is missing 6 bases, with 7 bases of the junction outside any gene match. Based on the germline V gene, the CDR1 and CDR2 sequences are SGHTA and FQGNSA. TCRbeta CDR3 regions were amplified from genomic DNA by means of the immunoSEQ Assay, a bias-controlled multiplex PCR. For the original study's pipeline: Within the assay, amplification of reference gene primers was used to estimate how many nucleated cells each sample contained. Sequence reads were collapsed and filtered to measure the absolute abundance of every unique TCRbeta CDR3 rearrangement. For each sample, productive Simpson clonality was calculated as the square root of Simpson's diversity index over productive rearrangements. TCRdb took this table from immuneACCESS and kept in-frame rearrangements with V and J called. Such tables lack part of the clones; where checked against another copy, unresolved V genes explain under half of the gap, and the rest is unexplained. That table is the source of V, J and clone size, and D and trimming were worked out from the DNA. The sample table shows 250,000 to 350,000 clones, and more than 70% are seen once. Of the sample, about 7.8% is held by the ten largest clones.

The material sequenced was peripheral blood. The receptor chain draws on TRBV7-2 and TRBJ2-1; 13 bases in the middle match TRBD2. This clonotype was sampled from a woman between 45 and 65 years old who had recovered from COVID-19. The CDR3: CASSLPGTSGTNEQFF. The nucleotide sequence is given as TGTGCCAGCAGCCTACCCGGGACTAGCGGGACCAATGAGCAGTTCTTC.